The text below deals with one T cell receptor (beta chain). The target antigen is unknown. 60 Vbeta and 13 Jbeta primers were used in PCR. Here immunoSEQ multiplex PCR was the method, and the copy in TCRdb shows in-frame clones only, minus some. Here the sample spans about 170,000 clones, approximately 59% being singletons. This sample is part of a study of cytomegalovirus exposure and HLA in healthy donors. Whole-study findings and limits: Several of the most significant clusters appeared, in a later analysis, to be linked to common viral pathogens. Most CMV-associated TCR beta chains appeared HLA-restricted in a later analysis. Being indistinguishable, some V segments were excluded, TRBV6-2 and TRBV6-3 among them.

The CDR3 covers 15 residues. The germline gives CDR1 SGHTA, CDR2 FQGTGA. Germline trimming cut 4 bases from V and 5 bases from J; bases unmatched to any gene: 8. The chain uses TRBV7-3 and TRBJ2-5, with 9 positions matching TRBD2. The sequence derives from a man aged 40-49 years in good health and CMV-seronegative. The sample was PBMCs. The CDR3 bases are TGTGCCAGCAGCTCGGCGGGAGGGCCGTACGAGACCCAGTACTTC. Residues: CASSSAGGPYETQYF.